The rows below give T cell receptor beta chains drawn from one sample of a study of blood T cell repertoires in COVID-19. TCRdb's copy holds only in-frame clones and misses some; the assay was immunoSEQ multiplex PCR. Seen here are about 200,000 clones, about 87% observed once, and the top ten hold approximately 3%. The sequenced sample was peripheral blood. Receptor source: a man in his fifties or sixties with acute or convalescent COVID-19. Both conserved end residues are part of each CDR3. A D gene is named only where the DNA matches it firmly. Clone sizes are given selectively: once, few, many, or a class where the clone is expanded.

V,J,size,D,CDR3,DNA
TRBV19,TRBJ2-7,-,TRBD2,CASSSGTSGTYEQYF,TGTGCCAGTAGTAGTGGGACTAGCGGGACCTACGAGCAGTACTTC
TRBV19,TRBJ2-7,once,-,CASSTAQGSYEQYF,TGTGCCAGTAGTACCGCCCAGGGTAGCTACGAGCAGTACTTC
TRBV7-9,TRBJ2-7,-,-,CASTTGLDSYEQYF,TGTGCCAGCACCACGGGACTTGACTCCTACGAGCAGTACTTC
TRBV11-2,TRBJ2-1,-,-,CASSRGWNEQFF,TGTGCCAGCAGCCGAGGATGGAATGAGCAGTTCTTC
TRBV19,TRBJ2-2,-,-,CASSMTYTGELFF,TGTGCCAGTAGTATGACATACACCGGGGAGCTGTTTTTT
TRBV6-6,TRBJ1-6,-,TRBD1,CASSPAGQGNSPLHF,TGTGCCAGCAGCCCTGCGGGACAGGGTAATTCACCCCTCCACTTT
TRBV5-6,TRBJ2-5,-,TRBD1,CASRKTGTEQETQYF,TGTGCCAGCAGGAAAACCGGGACAGAGCAAGAGACCCAGTACTTC
TRBV11-3,TRBJ2-3,-,-,CASSPQGGDTQYF,TGTGCCAGCAGCCCGCAAGGCGGGGATACGCAGTATTTT
TRBV6-2/TRBV6-3,TRBJ1-4,-,-,CASSKTGPEEKLFF,TGTGCCAGCAGTAAAACAGGGCCGGAGGAAAAACTGTTTTTT
TRBV28,TRBJ2-7,-,-,CASSSGVAAYEQYF,TGTGCCAGCAGTTCGGGGGTCGCCGCCTACGAGCAGTACTTC
TRBV5-1,TRBJ2-1,-,TRBD2,CASSLLTSGNNEQFF,TGCGCCAGCAGCTTATTGACTAGCGGAAACAATGAGCAGTTCTTC
TRBV27,TRBJ1-5,-,-,CASSLYSGGNQPQHF,TGTGCCAGCAGTTTATATTCAGGGGGCAATCAGCCCCAGCATTTT
TRBV5-4,TRBJ1-1,few,TRBD1,CASTHGGWQGVENTEAFF,TGTGCCAGCACCCATGGGGGGTGGCAGGGGGTGGAGAACACTGAAGCTTTCTTT
TRBV3-1/TRBV3-2,TRBJ2-1,-,-,CASSQTSAAYNEQFF,TGTGCCAGCAGCCAAACTAGTGCGGCCTACAATGAGCAGTTCTTC
TRBV6-5,TRBJ2-1,once,-,CASRRRGGNNEQFF,TGTGCCAGCCGCCGAAGGGGCGGGAACAATGAGCAGTTCTTC
TRBV7-3,TRBJ1-1,-,-,CASSAHMNTEAFF,TGTGCCAGCAGCGCCCACATGAACACTGAAGCTTTCTTT
TRBV5-1,TRBJ2-5,-,TRBD2,CASKYGGALETQYF,TGCGCCAGCAAATACGGGGGGGCCCTGGAGACCCAGTACTTC
TRBV5-6,TRBJ1-6,once,-,CASSHPEGPYNSPLHF,TGTGCCAGCAGCCACCCCGAGGGCCCATATAATTCACCCCTCCACTTT
TRBV9,TRBJ1-4,-,-,CASSPDSSPEKLFF,TGTGCCAGCAGTCCAGACAGTTCCCCTGAAAAACTGTTTTTT
TRBV6-2/TRBV6-3,TRBJ2-3,-,TRBD1,CASSPWTGSTDTQYF,TGTGCCAGCAGTCCCTGGACAGGAAGCACAGATACGCAGTATTTT
TRBV21-1,TRBJ2-7,-,-,CASRGQWNYEQYF,TGTGCCAGCCGGGGACAGTGGAACTACGAGCAGTACTTC
TRBV18,TRBJ2-1,-,-,CASSQNRMSDSSYNEQFF,TGTGCCAGCTCACAAAACAGGATGTCCGATTCATCCTACAATGAGCAGTTCTTC
TRBV28,TRBJ2-1,once,TRBD2,CASSLSAGGTHEQFF,TGTGCCAGCAGTTTATCTGCGGGGGGGACCCATGAGCAGTTCTTC
TRBV6-1,TRBJ1-2,-,-,CASSEERAALYGYTF,TGTGCCAGCAGTGAAGAGCGGGCCGCCCTCTATGGCTACACCTTC
TRBV29-1,TRBJ2-1,-,-,CSVEDTVNEQFF,TGCAGCGTTGAAGATACGGTCAATGAGCAGTTCTTC
TRBV28,TRBJ1-2,-,TRBD1,CASTAGTGNVGYGYTF,TGTGCCAGCACCGCCGGGACAGGCAATGTAGGCTATGGCTACACCTTC
TRBV2,TRBJ2-5,-,TRBD1,CASNSWGTGTRPKETQYF,TGTGCCAGCAACTCGTGGGGGACAGGGACTCGACCAAAAGAGACCCAGTACTTC
TRBV7-9,TRBJ1-6,-,TRBD1,CASRPEEGQNSPLHF,TGTGCCAGCAGGCCCGAGGAGGGACAGAATTCACCCCTCCACTTT
TRBV7-8,TRBJ1-1,-,-,CASSRDRNTEAFF,TGTGCCAGCAGCAGAGACAGGAACACTGAAGCTTTCTTT
TRBV5-1,TRBJ2-1,-,-,CASSPPGLNNEQFF,TGCGCCAGCAGCCCCCCGGGGTTAAACAATGAGCAGTTCTTC
TRBV6-5,TRBJ1-6,-,-,CASSYWAQDSPLHF,TGTGCCAGCAGTTACTGGGCCCAGGATTCACCCCTCCACTTT
TRBV19,TRBJ1-5,few,TRBD1,CASSSRTGGNQPQHF,TGTGCCAGTAGTTCGAGGACAGGGGGGAATCAGCCCCAGCATTTT
TRBV19,TRBJ2-5,-,-,CASSTGWGVETQYF,TGTGCCAGTAGTACCGGTTGGGGCGTCGAGACCCAGTACTTC
TRBV6-6,TRBJ2-3,-,TRBD2,CASRSRRGGPDTQYF,TGTGCCAGCAGATCCCGTCGGGGGGGCCCGGATACGCAGTATTTT
TRBV19,TRBJ1-3,-,-,CASSTGRRDTIYF,TGTGCCAGTAGTACCGGGCGGAGGGACACCATATATTTT
TRBV5-4,TRBJ2-5,-,TRBD2,CASSFTSGGLGETQYF,TGTGCCAGCAGCTTCACTAGCGGGGGGCTCGGGGAGACCCAGTACTTC
TRBV7-8,TRBJ1-5,once,TRBD1,CASSPRQGTQYYSNQPQHF,TGTGCCAGCAGCCCCCGACAGGGAACCCAATATTATAGCAATCAGCCCCAGCATTTT
TRBV6-5,TRBJ1-5,-,-,CASSPPGVGNQPQHF,TGTGCCAGCAGCCCACCAGGGGTCGGCAATCAGCCCCAGCATTTT
TRBV5-1,TRBJ2-7,few,TRBD2,CASSSGLAANYEQYF,TGCGCCAGCAGCTCGGGACTAGCGGCGAACTACGAGCAGTACTTC
TRBV2,TRBJ1-2,-,-,CASIPSRAPTLAGGYTF,TGTGCCAGCATTCCGTCAAGGGCCCCGACATTGGCAGGGGGCTACACCTTC
TRBV2,TRBJ1-4,-,-,CASSGREEKLFF,TGTGCCAGCAGTGGCCGGGAGGAAAAACTGTTTTTT
TRBV5-4,TRBJ2-3,once,TRBD1,CASSLGTGAVTDTQYF,TGTGCCAGCAGCTTGGGTACAGGGGCCGTCACAGATACGCAGTATTTT
TRBV7-9,TRBJ1-1,few,-,CASSRRTAEAFF,TGTGCCAGCAGCCGGAGGACAGCTGAAGCTTTCTTT
TRBV11-2,TRBJ2-1,-,-,CASSLAGDSYNEQFF,TGTGCCAGCAGCTTAGCGGGGGATTCCTACAATGAGCAGTTCTTC
TRBV19,TRBJ1-2,-,TRBD1,CASRSFGTDYGYTF,TGTGCCAGTAGGTCTTTCGGGACAGACTATGGCTACACCTTC
TRBV9,TRBJ1-2,-,TRBD1,CASSTGGGGYTF,TGTGCCAGCAGCACAGGGGGTGGTGGCTACACCTTC
TRBV3-1/TRBV3-2,TRBJ1-5,-,TRBD1,CASSQNYRGHQPQHF,TGTGCCAGCAGCCAAAACTACAGGGGTCATCAGCCCCAGCATTTT
TRBV19,TRBJ2-3,-,-,CASSIQGTDTQYF,TGTGCCAGTAGTATCCAGGGAACCGATACGCAGTATTTT
TRBV28,TRBJ1-1,-,-,CATIRTMNTEAFF,TGTGCCACCATTAGGACTATGAACACTGAAGCTTTCTTT
TRBV28,TRBJ1-6,-,-,CASRYLQGVYSPLHF,TGTGCCAGCAGATACCTTCAAGGGGTTTATTCACCCCTCCACTTT
TRBV5-4,TRBJ1-6,once,TRBD1,CASSSTQGNNSPLHF,TGTGCCAGCAGCTCGACACAGGGGAACAATTCACCCCTCCACTTT